The clone carrying this T cell receptor beta chain was picked up one time. Deletions cut 0 bases from V and 0 bases from J, with 11 bases between. Germline CDR1 reads SGHRS; CDR2 reads YFSETQ. CDR3 size: 16 residues. The sample is drawn from a study of blood T cell repertoires in COVID-19. Study-level background: Some COVID-19 samples were acute and others convalescent; all came from the United States, Italy and Spain. In each case, the material was cDNA or gDNA derived from T cells, B-cell-depleted T cells, or PBMCs.

In the original analysis: Researchers report that nucleated cell counts were estimated from reference gene primer amplification. Clones were read by immunoSEQ multiplex PCR, and TCRdb kept only the in-frame ones, dropping some. That table furnishes V, J and clone size, whereas the DNA furnished D and trimming. The table includes around 25,000 clones, 70% to 90% detected once. The sequence was collected from a human donor with active COVID-19. The donor label of this sample is uncertain. The sequencing sample was made of peripheral blood. The V call is TRBV5-1, the J call TRBJ2-3; D is unresolved. CDR3 nucleotides: TGCGCCAGCAGCTTGGAACCGTTAACTAGCACAGATACGCAGTATTTT. This encodes CASSLEPLTSTDTQYF.